The present T cell receptor beta chain was sequenced within a study of blood T cell repertoires in COVID-19. Study information: From the United States, Italy and Spain came samples of acute and convalescent COVID-19.

This clone has only one observation. Trimming took 5 bases from V and 8 from J; bases not matched to a gene: 11. This CDR3 comprises 15 residues. The germline CDR1 and CDR2 sequences are SGHAT and FQNNGV. Original methodology: Amplification from reference gene primers served as the basis for estimated nucleated cell counts. Sequencing was performed with immunoSEQ multiplex PCR; in TCRdb, only in-frame clones are kept and a portion is missing. V and J calls and clone size follow that table, whereas D and trimming were derived from the DNA. This sample yields approximately 150,000 clones, of which approximately 87% are seen a single time; 5.5% to 7.5% belongs to the top ten.

Sequenced sample: peripheral blood. The chain employs TRBV11-2 and TRBJ1-2, with 10 bases lining up with TRBD1. The sequence was collected from a man at least 80 years old with acute or convalescent COVID-19. CDR3 protein: CASSRRRQGAEGYTF. For the CDR3, the DNA is TGTGCCAGCAGCCGAAGACGACAGGGGGCGGAGGGCTACACCTTC.